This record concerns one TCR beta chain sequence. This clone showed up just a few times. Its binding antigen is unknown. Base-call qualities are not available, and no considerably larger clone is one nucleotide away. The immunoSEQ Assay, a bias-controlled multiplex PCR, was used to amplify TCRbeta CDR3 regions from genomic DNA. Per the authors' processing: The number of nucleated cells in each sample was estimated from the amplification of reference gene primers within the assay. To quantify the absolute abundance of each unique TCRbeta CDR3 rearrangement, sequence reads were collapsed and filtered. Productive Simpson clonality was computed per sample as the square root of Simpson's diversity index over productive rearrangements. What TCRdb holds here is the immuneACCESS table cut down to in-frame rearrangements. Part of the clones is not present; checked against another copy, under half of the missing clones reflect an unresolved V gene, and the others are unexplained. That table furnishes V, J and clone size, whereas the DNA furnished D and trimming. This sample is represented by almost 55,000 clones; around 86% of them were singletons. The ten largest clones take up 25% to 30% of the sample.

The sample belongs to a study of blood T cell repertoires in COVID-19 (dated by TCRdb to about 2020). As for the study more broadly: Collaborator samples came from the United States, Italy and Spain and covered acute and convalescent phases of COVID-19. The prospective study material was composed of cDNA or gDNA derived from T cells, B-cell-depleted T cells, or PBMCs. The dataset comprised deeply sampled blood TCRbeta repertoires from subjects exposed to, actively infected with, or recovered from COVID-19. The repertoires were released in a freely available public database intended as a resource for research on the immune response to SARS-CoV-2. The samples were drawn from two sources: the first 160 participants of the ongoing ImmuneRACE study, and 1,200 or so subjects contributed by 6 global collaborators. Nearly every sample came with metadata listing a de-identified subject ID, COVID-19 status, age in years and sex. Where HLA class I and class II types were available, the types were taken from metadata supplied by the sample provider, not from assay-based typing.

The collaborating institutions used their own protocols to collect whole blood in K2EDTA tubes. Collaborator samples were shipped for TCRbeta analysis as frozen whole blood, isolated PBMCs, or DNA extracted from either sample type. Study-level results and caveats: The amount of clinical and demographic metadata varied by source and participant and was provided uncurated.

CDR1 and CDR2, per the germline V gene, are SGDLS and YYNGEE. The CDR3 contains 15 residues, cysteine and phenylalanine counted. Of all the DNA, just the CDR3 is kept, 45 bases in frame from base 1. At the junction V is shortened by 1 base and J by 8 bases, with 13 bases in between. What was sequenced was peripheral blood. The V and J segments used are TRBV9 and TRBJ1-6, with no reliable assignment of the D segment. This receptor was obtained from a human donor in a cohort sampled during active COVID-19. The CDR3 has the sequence CASSVFSGGDSPLHF. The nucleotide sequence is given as TGTGCCAGCAGCGTATTCTCGGGAGGTGATTCACCCCTCCACTTT.